This T cell receptor (beta chain) is drawn from a study of blood T cell repertoires in COVID-19. With regard to this clone: Germline is not matched at one junction end, which may reflect a read error.

Methods used by the authors: Estimation of nucleated cell counts relied on the amplification of reference gene primers. Sequencing was performed with immunoSEQ multiplex PCR; in TCRdb, only in-frame clones are kept and a portion is missing. Clonal size and the V and J genes are those of that table, whereas D and trimming came from the DNA. The table records about 380,000 clones, roughly 86% of them present only once. The material sequenced was PBMCs or T cells enriched from blood (not recorded which). The TCR originated in a man in his thirties or forties who had recovered from COVID-19.

This chain's CDR3 is CASSLGQPYEQYF. The CDR3 region has the DNA TGTGCTAGCAGCTTGGGACAGCCCTACGAGCAGTACTTC. This chain joins TRBV7-7 and TRBJ2-7; 7 bases line up with TRBD1. The CDR3 has 13 residues. The germline V gene has CDR1 SSHAT and CDR2 FNYEAQ (reference sequence).